These T cell receptor beta chains were read from a single sample in a study of blood T cell repertoires in COVID-19. Clones were read by immunoSEQ multiplex PCR, and TCRdb kept only the in-frame ones, dropping some. The sample yields over 250,000 clones, more than 90% seen once. The sample consisted of peripheral blood. Receptors were obtained from a person between 18 and 30 years old with COVID-19, enrolled during active disease. Each CDR3 is given with its conserved first and last residue. D genes are given only for firm matches. A row's size may be missing; if present it is once, few, many or a size class.

>TRBJ1-6|NA|TRBV10-3|NA
TGTGCCATCAGTGAGTCGCGAGGAGGGAATTCACCCCTCCACTTT
CAISESRGGNSPLHF
>TRBJ1-1|NA|TRBV5-1|NA
TGCGCCAGCAGCTTGGACGGACAAAACACTGAAGCTTTCTTT
CASSLDGQNTEAFF
>TRBJ1-2|NA|TRBV7-2|NA
TGTGCCAGCAGCACCCGACGGGGAACACAGCGGCCTCATTCTGGCTACACCTTC
CASSTRRGTQRPHSGYTF
>TRBJ1-5|NA|TRBV19|TRBD1
TGTGCCAGTAGTCGGCAGGGGGCGATTCAGCCCCAGCATTTT
CASSRQGAIQPQHF
>TRBJ1-1|NA|TRBV11-1|NA
TGTGCCAGCAGCTCGACAGGGAACACTGAAGCTTTCTTT
CASSSTGNTEAFF
>TRBJ1-1|NA|TRBV29-1|NA
TGCAGCGTTGAACCCTCCCGGTCTAACACTGAAGCTTTCTTT
CSVEPSRSNTEAFF
>TRBJ1-1|once|TRBV5-1|TRBD1
TGCGCCAGCAGCCCACAGTCCCGGGACAGGGGATTGAACACTGAAGCTTTCTTT
CASSPQSRDRGLNTEAFF
>TRBJ2-7|NA|TRBV14|NA
TGTGCCAGCAGCCAAGATCCGGCGCTAGCGAGCGAGCAGTACTTC
CASSQDPALASEQYF
>TRBJ2-3|NA|TRBV9|TRBD2
TGTGCCAGCATCCCGCTGACTAGCGGGACTACAGATACGCAGTATTTT
CASIPLTSGTTDTQYF
>TRBJ2-7|few|TRBV20-1|NA
TGCAGTGCTAGTTCACAGGCAAGCATCGGCTACGAGCAGTACTTC
CSASSQASIGYEQYF
>TRBJ2-2|NA|TRBV5-3|TRBD2
TGTGCCAGAAGCTGCTACCGATTAAACCGGACTAGCTTTCTCGGGGAGCTGTTTTTT
CARSCYRLNRTSFLGELFF
>TRBJ2-4|NA|TRBV7-2|NA
TGTGCCAGCAGCCTCTTATCGACTGTCGCTGTAGCCAAAAACATTCAGTACTTC
CASSLLSTVAVAKNIQYF
>TRBJ2-5|NA|TRBV19|NA
TGTGCCAGTAGCATTGCGGAGACCCAGTACTTC
CASSIAETQYF
>TRBJ2-7|once|TRBV4-2|TRBD2
TGTGCCAGCAGCCAAGATCTCTGGCGAAGCGGGGCGGCTGGAGGTTCTACCTACGAGCAGTACTTC
CASSQDLWRSGAAGGSTYEQYF
>TRBJ1-1|NA|TRBV5-1|TRBD1
TGCGCCAGCAGCGCAGGGACAGTCAGGAACACTGAAGCTTTCTTT
CASSAGTVRNTEAFF
>TRBJ1-2|NA|TRBV28|TRBD1
TGTGCCAGCAGTATTACAGGGGGAATGAGGGGCTACACCTTC
CASSITGGMRGYTF
>TRBJ2-2|once|TRBV7-3|TRBD1
TGTGCCAGCAGCCCGGGACAGGGTGGAACCGGGGAGCTGTTTTTT
CASSPGQGGTGELFF
>TRBJ2-2|NA|TRBV11-3|TRBD2
TGTGCCAGCAGCCCGGGACTAGAGGACACCGGGGAGCTGTTTTTT
CASSPGLEDTGELFF
>TRBJ2-5|NA|TRBV6-6|TRBD2
TGTGCCAGCAGTTACTCTAGAGCGGGGGAAGAGACCCAGTACTTC
CASSYSRAGEETQYF
>TRBJ1-3|NA|TRBV13|TRBD1
TGTGCCAGCAGCTTAGATGGGGACAGGGGGCTAGTGGATCCCCTTGGCTCTGGAAACACCATATATTTT
CASSLDGDRGLVDPLGSGNTIYF
>TRBJ2-5|NA|TRBV19|TRBD1
TGTGCCAGTAGATTAGCAGGGGGCGAAGAGACCCAGTACTTC
CASRLAGGEETQYF
>TRBJ1-1|NA|TRBV4-2|NA
TGTGCCAGCAGCCAAGAGCGGGAGAGCACTGAAGCTTTCTTT
CASSQERESTEAFF
>TRBJ1-2|once|TRBV27|TRBD1
TGTGCCAGCAGAAAGACAGGGGGTGACTATGGCTACACCTTC
CASRKTGGDYGYTF
>TRBJ1-2|NA|TRBV19|NA
TGTGCCAGTAGTAGCATACAGGGAGACTATGGCTACACCTTC
CASSSIQGDYGYTF
>TRBJ2-3|NA|TRBV4-1|NA
TGCGCCAGCAGCCAAGAGGGCAGCACAGATACGCAGTATTTT
CASSQEGSTDTQYF
>TRBJ2-7|NA|TRBV2|NA
TGTGCCAGCACTCTGACTAGCTACGAGCAGTACTTC
CASTLTSYEQYF
>TRBJ1-5|NA|TRBV6-1|NA
TGTGCCAGCAGTGAGTCGGGGGGCCCCAATCAGCCCCAGCATTTT
CASSESGGPNQPQHF
>TRBJ2-3|few|TRBV19|TRBD2
TGTGCCAGTAGTATGGGACTAGCGACAGATACGCAGTATTTT
CASSMGLATDTQYF
>TRBJ2-5|NA|TRBV4-2|NA
TGTGCCAGCAGCGCGGAGGGGGGGAGATGGCAAGAGACCCAGTACTTC
CASSAEGGRWQETQYF
>TRBJ2-7|NA|TRBV5-5|NA
TGTGCCAGCAGCAGGCGAGGTATCTACGAGCAGTACTTC
CASSRRGIYEQYF
>TRBJ2-7|NA|TRBV5-5|NA
TGTGCCAGCAGCCTGGGACTCTACGAGCAGTACTTC
CASSLGLYEQYF
>TRBJ2-1|NA|TRBV2|TRBD2
TGTGCCAGGGCCTTGGCGGGAGTGTCCTACAATGAGCAGTTCTTC
CARALAGVSYNEQFF
>TRBJ2-7|NA|TRBV5-5|NA
TGTGCCAGCAGCTTCGGACAGTACTCCTACGAGCAGTACTTC
CASSFGQYSYEQYF
>TRBJ2-5|NA|TRBV7-2|TRBD1
TGTGCCAGCAGCTCGGACAGGGGAGGAAAGACCCAGTACTTC
CASSSDRGGKTQYF
>TRBJ1-2|NA|TRBV19|NA
NA
CASTVTGGYTFGSGPWGYTF
>TRBJ2-3|NA|TRBV25-1|TRBD2
TGTGCCAGCAGTGAAGGGACCGGGAGGGCTTTGGATACGCAGTATTTT
CASSEGTGRALDTQYF
>TRBJ2-2|NA|TRBV2|NA
TGTGCCAGCAACGGAGGGACCGGGGAGCTGTTTTTT
CASNGGTGELFF
>TRBJ2-1|once|TRBV15|TRBD2
TGTGCCACCAGCAGAGGAGGCGGGAGGGGGTACAATGAGCAGTTCTTC
CATSRGGGRGYNEQFF
>TRBJ2-1|NA|TRBV6-5|TRBD2
TGTGCCAGCAGTTCGGGACTATACCAGTTCTTC
CASSSGLYQFF